A selection of T cell receptor beta chains follows, all from one sample in a study of T cells after yellow fever vaccination. TCRdb reprocessed the 5' RACE reads via MiXCR and lists one record per CDR3 protein. The repertoire includes hundreds of thousands of distinct CDR3 sequences, 8% to 9.5% of them detected once, and 15% to 20% sits in the top ten. The sample was PBMCs, taken 35 to 50 days after the first yellow fever vaccination. The source is a man aged 18 to 30 who received the YFV17D yellow fever vaccine. The CDR3 runs from the conserved cysteine through the conserved F or W. D genes are given only for firm matches. Clone size appears in some rows only: once, few, many, or a class for an expanded clone.

D: .
size: .
V: TRBV9
J: TRBJ1-4
DNA: TGTGCCAGCAGCGTAGGGGACCCTAATGAAAAACTGTTTTTT
CDR3: CASSVGDPNEKLFF

D: TRBD1
size: many
V: TRBV28
J: TRBJ1-2
DNA: TGTGCCAGCAGCACCCACGGGACAGGGCTTTCCTATGGCTACACCTTC
CDR3: CASSTHGTGLSYGYTF

D: .
size: .
V: TRBV6-1
J: TRBJ1-5
DNA: TGTGCCAGCAGGTGGGGGGACGGGAGCAATCAGCCCCAGCATTTT
CDR3: CASRWGDGSNQPQHF

D: .
size: .
V: TRBV6-5
J: TRBJ1-1
DNA: TGTGCCAGCAGTTACTCGAGTAGTGGAAACGCTGAAGCTTTCTTT
CDR3: CASSYSSSGNAEAFF

D: .
size: many
V: TRBV28
J: TRBJ1-1
DNA: TGTGCCAGCAGTTTTGACGGCATTTGGGGAGCTTTCTTT
CDR3: CASSFDGIWGAFF

D: TRBD1
size: .
V: TRBV14
J: TRBJ1-2
DNA: TGTGCCAGCAGCCAAGGGGCAGGGGGGGGCTATGGCTACACCTTC
CDR3: CASSQGAGGGYGYTF

D: .
size: few
V: TRBV20-1
J: TRBJ1-5
DNA: TGCAGTGCTGGGGAGGGGGGTTTCAATCAGCCCCAGCATTTT
CDR3: CSAGEGGFNQPQHF

D: .
size: few
V: TRBV4-3
J: TRBJ2-1
DNA: TGCGCCAGCAGCCAAGGGGGACGGTTGAACAATGAGCAGTTCTTC
CDR3: CASSQGGRLNNEQFF

D: .
size: .
V: TRBV11-2
J: TRBJ2-1
DNA: TGTGCCAGCAAGAACCTCAATGAGCAGTTCTTC
CDR3: CASKNLNEQFF

D: .
size: few
V: TRBV7-9
J: TRBJ1-5
DNA: TGTGCCAGCAGCTTAGGGCCGAGAAATCAGCCCCAGCATTTT
CDR3: CASSLGPRNQPQHF

D: TRBD1
size: many
V: TRBV5-1
J: TRBJ2-7
DNA: TGCGCCAGCAGCTTGGGGGGGCAGGGGGCCCTCGAGCAGTACTTC
CDR3: CASSLGGQGALEQYF

D: .
size: many
V: TRBV10-3
J: TRBJ2-7
DNA: TGTGCCATCAGCCAGGACAGTAACTCCTACGAGCAGTACTTC
CDR3: CAISQDSNSYEQYF

D: TRBD1
size: .
V: TRBV4-3
J: TRBJ2-3
DNA: TGCGCCAGCAGCCAAGAATGGGACAGGGTAGATACGCAGTATTTT
CDR3: CASSQEWDRVDTQYF

D: .
size: few
V: TRBV5-1
J: TRBJ2-7
DNA: TGCGCCAGCACCAAAACAGGGATCGCGCACGAGCAGTACTTC
CDR3: CASTKTGIAHEQYF

D: .
size: .
V: TRBV5-1
J: TRBJ2-1
DNA: TGCGCCAGCAGCTTACGCAGGGTATACAATGAGCAGTTCTTC
CDR3: CASSLRRVYNEQFF

D: .
size: .
V: TRBV4-1
J: TRBJ2-7
DNA: TGCGCCAGCAGCTTACAGGGGGGGCCCTACGAGCAGTACTTC
CDR3: CASSLQGGPYEQYF

D: TRBD2
size: .
V: TRBV7-2
J: TRBJ2-3
DNA: TGTGCCAGCAGCTTAGGATTGCGGGGGGGCGGGGCAGATACGCAGTATTTT
CDR3: CASSLGLRGGGADTQYF

D: TRBD1
size: .
V: TRBV12-3/TRBV12-4
J: TRBJ2-3
DNA: TGTGCCAGCAGCCCCCGGGACAGCCGAATTTCGGATACGCAGTATTTT
CDR3: CASSPRDSRISDTQYF

D: .
size: few
V: TRBV10-3
J: TRBJ1-1
DNA: TGTGCCATCAGTAGGGGGGGACGGTTAGACACTGAAGCTTTCTTT
CDR3: CAISRGGRLDTEAFF

D: .
size: .
V: TRBV27
J: TRBJ1-1
DNA: TGTGCCACCCAGGGAGGGGGGACTGAAGCTTTCTTT
CDR3: CATQGGGTEAFF

D: TRBD2
size: .
V: TRBV3-1
J: TRBJ2-1
DNA: TGTGCCTGCTGCCAGGCCGGCAGCGGGGGCTCCTACAATGAGCAGTTCTTC
CDR3: CACCQAGSGGSYNEQFF

D: TRBD2
size: few
V: TRBV11-3
J: TRBJ2-3
DNA: TGTGCCAGCAGCTCCGGGACTAGCGGGAGAGCAACAGATACGCAGTATTTT
CDR3: CASSSGTSGRATDTQYF

D: TRBD1
size: .
V: TRBV2
J: TRBJ1-2
DNA: TGTGCCAGCAGTGGAGAGCCGGGGACAGACTATGGCTACACCTTC
CDR3: CASSGEPGTDYGYTF

D: .
size: few
V: TRBV6-2/TRBV6-3
J: TRBJ2-2
DNA: TGTGCCATCGAGACAGGCAACACCGGGGAGCTGTTTTTT
CDR3: CAIETGNTGELFF

D: .
size: .
V: TRBV24-1
J: TRBJ2-1
DNA: TGTGCCACCAGTGACGGCTACAATGAGCAGTTCTTC
CDR3: CATSDGYNEQFF

D: .
size: few
V: TRBV6-2/TRBV6-3
J: TRBJ2-3
DNA: TGTGCCAGCAGTCGGAACGCCGCGGGGTGGGGAGATACGCAGTATTTT
CDR3: CASSRNAAGWGDTQYF

D: TRBD2
size: few
V: TRBV25-1
J: TRBJ2-2
DNA: TGTGCCAGCAGTGAAGCGGCTAGCGGTGATTTGCTGTTTTTT
CDR3: CASSEAASGDLLFF

D: .
size: few
V: TRBV5-5
J: TRBJ2-1
DNA: TGTGCCAGCAGCTTGGCCGCGGCAGAGGTTGTAGTTAATGAGCAGTTCTTC
CDR3: CASSLAAAEVVVNEQFF

D: .
size: few
V: TRBV6-5
J: TRBJ2-3
DNA: TGTGCCAGCAGTTACTGGGGCCCCAGTAGCACAGATACGCAGTATTTT
CDR3: CASSYWGPSSTDTQYF

D: TRBD2
size: .
V: TRBV11-1
J: TRBJ2-3
DNA: TGTGCCAGCAGCCCCTCGGTGGTGCGGGGGGACAGCACAGATACGCAGTATTTT
CDR3: CASSPSVVRGDSTDTQYF

D: TRBD2
size: many
V: TRBV4-1
J: TRBJ2-3
DNA: TGCGCCAGCAGCCAAGCCCTTGGGGAGGGGCCAGATACGCAGTATTTT
CDR3: CASSQALGEGPDTQYF

D: .
size: .
V: TRBV6-1
J: TRBJ2-3
DNA: TGTGCCGCGCAAACCGGGCAGCCAGGCACAGATACGCAGTATTTT
CDR3: CAAQTGQPGTDTQYF

D: .
size: many
V: TRBV7-2
J: TRBJ1-2
DNA: TGTGCCAGCAGCTTTACCGCGGGATATGGCTACACCTTC
CDR3: CASSFTAGYGYTF

D: .
size: .
V: TRBV25-1
J: TRBJ2-2
DNA: TGTGCCAGCACCCCCGGGGCGAACACCGGGGAGCTGTTTTTT
CDR3: CASTPGANTGELFF

D: .
size: .
V: TRBV27
J: TRBJ1-2
DNA: TGTGCCAGCAGTTTATATGGGACCGGCTATGGCTACACCTTC
CDR3: CASSLYGTGYGYTF

D: .
size: .
V: TRBV11-2
J: TRBJ2-2
DNA: TGTGCCAGCAGCCCCACCGGGGAGCTGTTTTTT
CDR3: CASSPTGELFF

D: .
size: .
V: TRBV29-1
J: TRBJ2-7
DNA: TGCAGCGTTGATGCTGGGACTCCCTACGAGCAGTACTTC
CDR3: CSVDAGTPYEQYF

D: .
size: .
V: TRBV20-1
J: TRBJ2-2
DNA: TGCAGTGCTACCCGTGACGGGTGGGGGACGGGGGAGCTGTTTTTT
CDR3: CSATRDGWGTGELFF

D: TRBD1
size: .
V: TRBV6-1
J: TRBJ1-3
DNA: TGTGCCAGCAGTGGGTTAATCGGACAGGGACGCAACACCATATATTTT
CDR3: CASSGLIGQGRNTIYF

D: TRBD2
size: few
V: TRBV7-8
J: TRBJ2-3
DNA: TGTGCCAGCAGCTTAGTTAGCGGGGGGGCGGAGGTCAAGGATACGCAGTATTTT
CDR3: CASSLVSGGAEVKDTQYF

D: .
size: few
V: TRBV12-3/TRBV12-4
J: TRBJ1-2
DNA: TGTGCCAGCAGTTTAACCACGGGGCTGGATGGCTACACCTTC
CDR3: CASSLTTGLDGYTF

D: .
size: few
V: TRBV12-3/TRBV12-4
J: TRBJ1-1
DNA: TGTGCCAGCAGTTTTGATAGGGGAAACACTGAAGCTTTCTTT
CDR3: CASSFDRGNTEAFF

D: TRBD2
size: few
V: TRBV5-1
J: TRBJ2-3
DNA: TGCGCCAGCAGCTTGGGGACTAGCGCTGTCACAGATACGCAGTATTTT
CDR3: CASSLGTSAVTDTQYF

D: .
size: many
V: TRBV11-2
J: TRBJ2-2
DNA: TGTGCCAGCAGCTTTTTGATAGAGAACACCGGGGAGCTGTTTTTT
CDR3: CASSFLIENTGELFF

D: .
size: .
V: TRBV3-1
J: TRBJ1-5
DNA: TGTGCCAGCAGCCAAGTCCCCAATCAGCCCCAGCATTTT
CDR3: CASSQVPNQPQHF

D: TRBD1
size: .
V: TRBV5-4
J: TRBJ2-4
DNA: TGTGCCAGCAGCACAGGGGTCGAAAACATTCAGTACTTC
CDR3: CASSTGVENIQYF

D: .
size: few
V: TRBV4-1
J: TRBJ1-1
DNA: TGCGCCAGCAGCGTCGGACTGACCATGAACACTGAAGCTTTCTTT
CDR3: CASSVGLTMNTEAFF

D: TRBD1
size: many
V: TRBV4-3
J: TRBJ2-4
DNA: TGCGCCAGCAGCCAAGAAACAGGGGCCCACATTCAGTACTTC
CDR3: CASSQETGAHIQYF